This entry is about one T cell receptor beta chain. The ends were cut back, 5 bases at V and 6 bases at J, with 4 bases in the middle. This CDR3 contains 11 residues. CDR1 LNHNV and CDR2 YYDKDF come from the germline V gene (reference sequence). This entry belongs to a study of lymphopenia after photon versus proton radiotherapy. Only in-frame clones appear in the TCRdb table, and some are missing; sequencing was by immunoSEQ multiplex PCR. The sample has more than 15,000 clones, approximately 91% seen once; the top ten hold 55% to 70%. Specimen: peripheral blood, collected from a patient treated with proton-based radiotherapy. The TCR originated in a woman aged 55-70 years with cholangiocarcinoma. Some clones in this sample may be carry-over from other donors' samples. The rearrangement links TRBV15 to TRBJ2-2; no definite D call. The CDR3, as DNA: TGTGCCACCAGCCGGGCCGGGGAGCTGTTTTTT. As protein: CATSRAGELFF. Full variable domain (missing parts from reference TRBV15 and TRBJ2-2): DAMVIQNPRYQVTQFGKPVTLSCSQTLNHNVMYWYQQKSSQAPKLLFHYYDKDFNNEADTPDNFQSRRPNTSFCFLDIRSPGLGDTAMYLCATSRAGELFFGEGSRLTVL.